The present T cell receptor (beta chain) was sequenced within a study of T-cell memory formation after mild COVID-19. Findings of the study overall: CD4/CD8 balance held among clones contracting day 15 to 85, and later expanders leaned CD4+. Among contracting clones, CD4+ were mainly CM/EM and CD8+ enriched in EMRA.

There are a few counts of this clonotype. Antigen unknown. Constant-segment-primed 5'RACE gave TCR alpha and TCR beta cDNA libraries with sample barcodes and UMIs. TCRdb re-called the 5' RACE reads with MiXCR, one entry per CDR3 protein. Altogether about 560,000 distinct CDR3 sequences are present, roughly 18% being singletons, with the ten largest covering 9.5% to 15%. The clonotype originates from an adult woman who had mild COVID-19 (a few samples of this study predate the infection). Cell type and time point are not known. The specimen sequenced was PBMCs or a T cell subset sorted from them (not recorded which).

The CDR3 nucleotides are TGTGCCAGCAGCCTCGGTGAGGACACTGAAGCTTTCTTT. Translation gives CASSLGEDTEAFF. This chain links TRBV7-9 with TRBJ1-1; D not certain. Germline CDR1 and CDR2: SEHNR and FQNEAQ (reference sequence). The V and J ends lost 5 bases and 3 bases respectively, with 10 bases between them. The CDR3 extends over 13 amino acids.